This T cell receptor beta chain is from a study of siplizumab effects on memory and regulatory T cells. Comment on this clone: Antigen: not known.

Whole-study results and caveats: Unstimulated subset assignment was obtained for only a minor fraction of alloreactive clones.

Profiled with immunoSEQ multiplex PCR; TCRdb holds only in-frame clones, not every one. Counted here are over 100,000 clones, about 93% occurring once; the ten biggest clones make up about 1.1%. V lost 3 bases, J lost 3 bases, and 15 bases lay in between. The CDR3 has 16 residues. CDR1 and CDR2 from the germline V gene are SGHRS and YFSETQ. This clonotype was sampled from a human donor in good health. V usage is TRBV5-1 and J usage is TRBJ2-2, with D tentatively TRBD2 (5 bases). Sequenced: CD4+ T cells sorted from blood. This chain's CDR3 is CASSSSKSGYTGELFF. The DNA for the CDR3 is TGCGCCAGCAGCTCGTCCAAGAGCGGATACACCGGGGAGCTGTTTTTT.